This passage covers 28 T cell receptor beta chains from one sample sequenced in a study of blood T cells in healthy people across ages. Primed by a sample-barcoded 5' primer and a J-beta primer mix, a second PCR proceeded for about 6 to 12 cycles. One entry per CDR3 protein results from TCRdb running MiXCR on the 5' RACE reads. The sample lists nearly 800,000 distinct CDR3 sequences, roughly 56% seen once, with roughly 24% in the top ten. Sequencing was done on a sample of blood. These receptors came from a man aged 35 to 55 in good health.

This clonotype was observed a handful of times. The J gene is TRBJ1-1, the V gene TRBV15; D might be TRBD1 (5 bases). The CDR3 contains 18 residues. The germline CDR1 and CDR2 sequences are LNHNV and YYDKDF (reference sequence). Trimming shortened V by 0 bases and J by 4 bases, and 21 bases separated the two germline ends. The CDR3 sequence is CATSRDTLGGRVGTEAFF. DNA of the CDR3: TGTGCCACCAGCAGAGATACGCTCGGGGGGAGGGTGGGCACTGAAGCTTTCTTT.

The V gene is TRBV7-3, the J gene TRBJ2-7, with D possibly called TRBD1 or TRBD2 (5 bases each). The V end lost 5 bases, the J end lost 0 bases, and 11 bases lay between the germline ends. CDR1 and CDR2 from the germline V gene are SGHTA and FQGTGA. The CDR3 is 14 residues long. CDR3 sequence: CASSPKGTSYEQYF. CDR3 sequence (DNA): TGTGCCAGCAGCCCAAAAGGGACCTCCTACGAGCAGTACTTC.

This chain uses TRBV12-3 or TRBV12-4 with TRBJ1-2, with D possibly matching TRBD1 (5 bases). V dropped 6 bases and J dropped 4 bases, with 18 bases sitting between them. There are 15 residues in the CDR3. CDR3 DNA: TGTGCCAGCAGCGCTAGGGGAGGAGATGGCTATGGCTACACCTTC. It translates to CASSARGGDGYGYTF.

The chain recombines TRBV5-1 with TRBJ1-6; 8 positions agree with TRBD1. In germline, CDR1 is SGHRS, CDR2 YFSETQ. Trimming removed 4 bases from V and 11 bases from J; junction bases left unmatched: 11. CDR3 length: 15 amino acids. CDR3 amino acids: CASSPGQGVETPLHF. CDR3 bases: TGCGCCAGCAGCCCTGGACAGGGCGTCGAGACACCCCTCCACTTT.

The CDR3 spells CASSFWTSGQETQYF. DNA for the CDR3: TGTGCCAGCAGCTTTTGGACTAGCGGACAAGAGACCCAGTACTTC. The chain employs TRBV7-6 and TRBJ2-5, with 10 bases identical to TRBD2. The CDR3 is 15 residues long. Germline trimming cut 3 bases from V and 2 bases from J; bases unmatched to any gene: 3. The germline V gene has CDR1 SGHVS and CDR2 FNYEAQ.

The rearrangement links TRBV11-1 to TRBJ2-5, with 9 bases that match TRBD1. Unmatched junction bases numbered 16, after V lost 3 bases and J lost 11 bases. This CDR3 has 16 residues. Germline CDR1 is SGHAT and CDR2 is FQDESV (reference sequence). The chain's CDR3 is CASSFVPRDRVNEQYF. CDR3 sequence (DNA): TGTGCCAGCAGCTTTGTTCCTCGGGACAGGGTGAATGAGCAGTACTTC.

The V and J genes are TRBV29-1 and TRBJ2-1; D may be TRBD1 or TRBD2 (6 bases each). Germline loops: CDR1 SQVTM, CDR2 ANQGSEA. Trimming cost V 1 base and J 9 bases, with 19 bases left between them. This CDR3 is 15 amino acids long. The DNA of the CDR3 is TGCAGCGTTGAAGGGAGTCTAGGGGGGTTTGGTGAGCAGTTCTTC. It codes for CSVEGSLGGFGEQFF.

This rearrangement joins TRBV5-4 to TRBJ2-7; 8 bases are shared with TRBD1. The CDR3 covers 15 residues. The ends lost 7 bases at V and 0 bases at J; junction bases unmatched: 9. Germline loops: CDR1 SGHNT, CDR2 YYREEE (reference sequence). As DNA, the CDR3 is TGTGCCAGCCTCCTCGGACAGGGTTACTCCTACGAGCAGTACTTC. Amino acids: CASLLGQGYSYEQYF.

CDR3 bases: TGCAGTGCTAGAGATTGGCTAGCGGGAGGTCCCGAGTTCTTC. Residues: CSARDWLAGGPEFF. The J gene is TRBJ2-1, the V gene TRBV20-1, with 11 bases lining up with TRBD2. This CDR3 contains 14 residues. The V gene's germline CDR1 is DFQATT and CDR2 SNEGSKA (reference sequence). The V segment lost 0 bases and the J segment 14 bases; nucleotides outside the gene matches: 9.

The chain's CDR3 is CASSTGMADTQYF. The CDR3 bases are TGTGCCAGCAGTACAGGGATGGCAGATACGCAGTATTTT. V and J are TRBV27 and TRBJ2-3; D is perhaps TRBD1 (6 bases). V lost 5 bases and J lost 4, with 10 bases in between. The germline CDR1 and CDR2 sequences are MNHEY and SMNVEV (reference sequence). The CDR3 length is 13 residues.

This clonotype was counted a few times. The chain employs TRBV24-1 and TRBJ1-2, with 10 positions matching TRBD1. The CDR3 is made up of 13 amino acids. Germline CDR1 KGHDR, CDR2 SFDVKD. J was trimmed by 6 bases and V by 7 bases; bases with no gene match: 4. CDR3 region: CATSPGTGDGYTF. In nucleotides, the CDR3 is TGTGCCACCAGCCCCGGGACAGGGGATGGCTACACCTTC.

This clonotype was seen only once. The rearrangement joins TRBV4-2 to TRBJ2-5, with 13 bases matching TRBD2. CDR1 LGHNA and CDR2 YNFKEQ come from the germline V gene. The CDR3 has 15 residues. With V trimmed by 4 bases and J by 7 bases, 6 bases remained unmatched. CDR3 region: CASSPPGTSGTTQYF. In nucleotides, the CDR3 is TGTGCCAGCAGCCCACCAGGGACTAGCGGGACGACCCAGTACTTC.

The chain has TRBV4-2 and TRBJ2-5, with 7 bases lining up with TRBD2. The CDR3 extends over 16 amino acids. After removal of 0 bases from V and 11 bases from J, the junction contained 15 bases not matched to a gene. The germline V gene has CDR1 LGHNA and CDR2 YNFKEQ. This CDR3 is CASSQDYGGKGYEQYF. In DNA form, the CDR3 reads TGTGCCAGCAGCCAAGATTACGGGGGGAAGGGCTATGAGCAGTACTTC.

The chain joins TRBV5-1 to TRBJ1-2; D perhaps matches TRBD1 (5 bases). Trimming shortened V by 4 bases and J by 2 bases, and 9 bases separated the two germline ends. Per the germline V gene, CDR1 is SGHRS and CDR2 is YFSETQ. CDR3 length equals 13 residues. CDR3: CASSGDLNYGYTF. The CDR3 coding sequence is TGCGCCAGCAGCGGGGACCTGAACTATGGCTACACCTTC.

This clonotype was observed a few times. The genes are TRBV5-1 and TRBJ2-3; perhaps TRBD1 as D (6 bases). Per germline, CDR1 SGHRS and CDR2 YFSETQ. V gave up 3 bases and J gave up 2 bases, with 10 bases separating them. The CDR3 has 14 amino acids. CDR3 protein: CASSWDTTTDTQYF. For the CDR3, the DNA is TGCGCCAGCAGCTGGGACACCACCACAGATACGCAGTATTTT.

This rearrangement joins TRBV28 to TRBJ1-2; the match to TRBD1 covers 7 bases. The CDR3 runs to 15 residues. CDR1 is MDHEN, CDR2 SYDVKM, per germline. V lost 4 bases, J lost 0 bases, and 5 bases stayed unmatched. CDR3: CASSYGTEANYGYTF. As DNA, the CDR3 is TGTGCCAGCAGTTACGGGACAGAAGCTAACTATGGCTACACCTTC.

The chain joins TRBV9 to TRBJ2-1; 10 nucleotides match TRBD2. CDR3 size: 16 residues. Germline-derived CDR1 and CDR2 are SGDLS and YYNGEE. V dropped 0 bases and J dropped 7; count of bases not matched to a gene: 7. The CDR3 region is CASSVGLAGVGNEQFF. CDR3 nucleotides: TGTGCCAGCAGCGTAGGTCTAGCGGGAGTAGGAAATGAGCAGTTCTTC.

This clonotype showed up just once. The chain is built from TRBV4-2 and TRBJ2-1; D remains unclear. The germline gives CDR1 LGHNA, CDR2 YNFKEQ. V was pared by 0 bases and J by 7 bases, with 13 bases between. CDR3 length: 15 residues. CDR3 DNA: TGTGCCAGCAGCCAAGAGGAGAATTTAATGAATGAGCAGTTCTTC. Its translation: CASSQEENLMNEQFF.

The rearrangement joins TRBV6-2 or TRBV6-3 to TRBJ2-7; no reliable D call. This CDR3 region has 11 residues. Germline CDR1 and CDR2: MNHEY and SVGEGT. V lost 8 bases and J 0 bases, leaving 5 bases between the germline ends. The CDR3 spells CASGPSYEQYF. CDR3 nucleotides: TGTGCCAGCGGTCCCTCCTACGAGCAGTACTTC.

The rearrangement joins TRBV20-1 to TRBJ1-2; D is unresolved. The CDR3 has 13 residues. V was cut by 1 base and J by 5 bases, with 11 bases left in between. Per germline, CDR1 DFQATT and CDR2 SNEGSKA (reference sequence). CDR3 loop: CSARGDALYGYTF. CDR3 nucleotide sequence: TGCAGTGCTAGAGGAGACGCGTTATATGGCTACACCTTC.

This sequence joins TRBV29-1 and TRBJ2-1; a weak D match, TRBD2 (6 bases). The last part of the DNA fits TRBJ2-7 better; the J call may be wrong. CDR3 size: 12 residues. Germline V gives CDR1 SQVTM, CDR2 ANQGSEA. The CDR3 region has the DNA TGCAGCATTGGGGCGGGGCTCCACGAGCAGTACTTC. Translating it yields CSIGAGLHEQYF.

This chain uses TRBV20-1 with TRBJ2-7; 9 bases fit TRBD2. The CDR3 is made up of 16 amino acids. V was clipped by 0 bases and J by 1 base; unmatched bases: 7. The germline V gene has CDR1 DFQATT and CDR2 SNEGSKA (reference sequence). The CDR3 region is CSARDLRLAASYEQYF. The CDR3 nucleotides read TGCAGTGCTAGAGACTTGAGACTAGCGGCTTCCTACGAGCAGTACTTC.

Note on this clonotype: This clone may be a read error of a much larger clone one base away. The chain has TRBV6-4 and TRBJ2-3; 10 bases agree with TRBD2. Germline-derived CDR1 and CDR2 are MRHNA and SNTAGT. The CDR3 totals 15 residues. V was clipped by 2 bases and J by 3 bases; unmatched bases: 2. The CDR3 loop reads CASSDATSGTDTQYF. The CDR3 coding sequence is TGTGCCAGCAGTGACGCGACTAGCGGGACAGATACGCAGTATTTT.

The chain carries TRBV6-1 and TRBJ1-5; no firm D call. CDR1 and CDR2 from the germline V gene are MNHNS and SASEGT. Trimming took off 4 bases at V and 4 bases at J, with 14 bases between the two ends. The CDR3 spans 15 residues. CDR3 amino acids: CASSVVKGGNQPQHF. CDR3 nucleotide sequence: TGTGCCAGCAGTGTAGTGAAGGGAGGTAATCAGCCCCAGCATTTT.

This clonotype was counted between two and nine times. The chain couples TRBV7-2 to TRBJ2-7; D unclear. Germline loops: CDR1 SGHTA, CDR2 FQGNSA. This CDR3 region has 12 residues. V was pared by 8 bases and J by 3 bases, with 11 bases between. The CDR3 coding sequence is TGTGCCAGCGGCCGGACGGACTACGAGCAGTACTTC. It encodes CASGRTDYEQYF.

This clonotype was observed a handful of times. J is TRBJ2-7 and V is TRBV5-1; 15 bases agree with TRBD2. Germline trimming cut 5 bases from V and 2 bases from J; bases unmatched to any gene: 8. The germline gives CDR1 SGHRS, CDR2 YFSETQ. CDR3 length: 17 residues. The chain's CDR3 is CASSSGLAGGLAYEQYF. DNA for the CDR3: TGCGCCAGCAGTTCGGGACTAGCGGGAGGATTGGCCTACGAGCAGTACTTC.

This clonotype was seen a few times. The J gene is TRBJ2-5, the V gene TRBV27; 11 positions agree with TRBD1. V was clipped by 5 bases and J by 5 bases; unmatched bases: 7. This CDR3 has 15 amino acids. CDR1 is MNHEY, CDR2 SMNVEV, per germline (reference sequence). The CDR3 nucleotides are TGTGCCAGCAGTATCCGGGACAGGGGGTACGAGACCCAGTACTTC. It yields the protein CASSIRDRGYETQYF.

This clonotype was counted a few times. The chain carries TRBV7-2 and TRBJ2-7; 12 bases line up with TRBD2. V gave up 4 bases and J gave up 2 bases; unmatched junction bases: 3. The CDR3 spans 15 residues. Germline V gene sequence: CDR1 SGHTA, CDR2 FQGNSA. The DNA of the CDR3 is TGTGCCAGCAGCTCCCTAGCGGGGGGGGCCTACGAGCAGTACTTC. Protein product: CASSSLAGGAYEQYF.